One sample yielded the 20 T cell receptor beta chains listed below, sequenced in a study of cytomegalovirus exposure and HLA in healthy donors. Both 60 Vbeta primers and 13 Jbeta primers went into the PCR. The protocol was immunoSEQ multiplex PCR, while the TCRdb copy is restricted to in-frame clones and leaves out a portion. The repertoire holds roughly 150,000 clones, with around four fifths as singletons. Sample: PBMCs. These receptors came from a man in his fifties or sixties in good health and CMV-seropositive.

This clone was observed a few times. The gene calls are TRBV6-5 and TRBJ1-1; D not resolved. The CDR3 totals 15 residues. The V gene lost 0 bases and the J gene lost 0 bases, with 8 bases spanning the gap. Germline assignment: CDR1 MNHEY and CDR2 SVGAGI. The CDR3 region is CASSYSPEMNTEAFF. The CDR3 nucleotides are TGTGCCAGCAGTTACTCGCCAGAAATGAACACTGAAGCTTTCTTT.

CDR3 protein: CASSLRVGGYTF. CDR3 bases: TGTGCCAGCAGCTTACGAGTTGGTGGCTACACCTTC. V usage is TRBV13 and J usage is TRBJ1-2; D gene unclear. The CDR3 has 12 residues. V lost 2 bases and J 7 bases, leaving 8 bases between the germline ends. CDR1 is PRHDT and CDR2 is FYEKMQ in the germline V gene (reference sequence).

J is TRBJ1-1 and V is TRBV13; D remains unclear. V was shortened by 0 bases and J by 2 bases, with 4 bases between the two germline ends. Per germline, CDR1 PRHDT and CDR2 FYEKMQ (reference sequence). CDR3 length: 13 residues. The CDR3 bases are TGTGCCAGCAGCTTAGGCGGTAACACTGAAGCTTTCTTT. It specifies CASSLGGNTEAFF.

V is TRBV6-5 and J is TRBJ2-5; D possibly corresponds to TRBD1 (6 bases). Germline V gene sequence: CDR1 MNHEY, CDR2 SVGAGI. CDR3 length equals 14 residues. Trimming took 6 bases from V and 0 from J, leaving 11 bases between them. The CDR3 DNA reads as TGTGCCAGCAGGAGATACAGGGACCAAGAGACCCAGTACTTC. Translation: CASRRYRDQETQYF.

This clone showed up just once. This chain connects TRBV10-3 to TRBJ2-5, with 9 bases matching TRBD1. The end of the DNA fits TRBJ2-7 better, so the J call may be wrong. The CDR3 consists of 13 residues. Germline-derived CDR1 and CDR2 are ENHRY and SYGVKD. CDR3 sequence reads: CAISRDRVNEQYF. CDR3 nucleotide sequence: TGTGCCATCAGCCGGGACAGGGTGAACGAGCAGTACTTC.

Turning to this clone: The same CDR3 also results from other DNA sequences found in this sample. This chain uses TRBV7-9 with TRBJ1-6; D remains unclear. Germline-derived CDR1 and CDR2 are SEHNR and FQNEAQ (reference sequence). V lost 3 bases to trimming and J lost 7 bases, with 10 bases between them. The CDR3 consists of 14 residues. CDR3 sequence: CASSLASGNSPLHF. The CDR3 DNA sequence: TGTGCCAGCAGCTTGGCATCAGGAAATTCACCCCTCCACTTT.

The V gene is TRBV27, the J gene TRBJ2-1, with 7 bases matching TRBD2. Germline V gene sequence: CDR1 MNHEY, CDR2 SMNVEV (reference sequence). The CDR3 has 14 amino acids. With 2 bases clipped from V and 8 bases from J, the junction kept 6 bases outside the gene matches. The CDR3 is CASSLKGRADEQFF. The CDR3 DNA reads TGTGCCAGCAGTTTAAAAGGGAGGGCGGATGAGCAGTTCTTC.

The chain combines TRBV2 with TRBJ1-1; D unclear. The CDR3 loop spans 15 amino acids. CDR1 and CDR2 (germline): SNHLY, FYNNEI. V lost 6 bases and J lost 1, with 15 bases in between. The CDR3 sequence: CASRTTSLRNTEAFF. Written as DNA, the CDR3 is TGTGCCAGCAGAACTACAAGCCTCAGGAACACTGAAGCTTTCTTT.

This clone occurred many times. The chain couples TRBV2 to TRBJ1-4; D call uncertain. V lost 5 bases, J lost 0 bases, and 10 bases lay in between. From germline, CDR1 is SNHLY and CDR2 FYNNEI. This CDR3 region has 15 residues. The DNA for the CDR3 is TGTGCCAGCAGTCTTCTGACTACAACTAATGAAAAACTGTTTTTT. It specifies CASSLLTTTNEKLFF.

The chain joins TRBV29-1 to TRBJ2-5; the D is unclear. Trimming pared 0 bases from V and 5 bases from J, leaving 7 bases between. The germline CDR1 and CDR2 sequences are SQVTM and ANQGSEA. There are 12 residues in the CDR3. For the CDR3, the DNA is TGCAGCGTTGAAGAATCTGAGGAGACCCAGTACTTC. This sequence encodes CSVEESEETQYF.

This clone came up once. Written as DNA, the CDR3 is TGTGCCTGGAGTTGGGGGGGTTACGAGCAGTACTTC. This translates into CAWSWGGYEQYF. The rearrangement joins TRBV30 to TRBJ2-7; TRBD2 matches 7 bases. This CDR3 has 12 residues. The germline gives CDR1 GTSNPN, CDR2 SVGIG (reference sequence). V shed 2 bases and J 4 bases; nucleotides not matched to a gene: 2.

Here the CDR3 reads CASSQQGVRGETQYF. Here the CDR3 DNA reads TGTGCCAGCAGTCAACAGGGGGTCAGGGGAGAGACCCAGTACTTC. The chain joins TRBV9 to TRBJ2-5; 8 bases agree with TRBD1. CDR1 SGDLS and CDR2 YYNGEE come from the germline V gene. The V segment lost 5 bases and the J segment 4 bases; nucleotides outside the gene matches: 10. CDR3 length: 15 amino acids.

The CDR3 protein is CASSQVRGGEKLFF. In DNA form, the CDR3 reads TGTGCCAGCAGTCAGGTCCGGGGAGGCGAAAAACTGTTTTTT. This chain joins TRBV11-2 and TRBJ1-4; D is unclear. This CDR3 is built from 14 residues. Trimming stripped 6 bases from V and 8 bases from J, with 16 bases between. Germline V gene sequence: CDR1 SGHAT, CDR2 FQNNGV.

This clone was recorded once. The rearrangement joins TRBV29-1 to TRBJ2-5; D unresolved. The closer fit of TRBJ2-7 to the DNA end suggests the J call may be wrong. The CDR3 has 11 amino acids. CDR1 is SQVTM and CDR2 is ANQGSEA in the germline V gene. The CDR3 region is CSVEITYEQYF. As DNA, the CDR3 is TGCAGCGTTGAAATCACCTACGAGCAGTACTTC.

This clone has just a few counts. The chain carries TRBV2 and TRBJ2-5, with 14 bases matching TRBD2. The CDR3 totals 15 residues. Per the germline V gene, CDR1 is SNHLY and CDR2 is FYNNEI. With V trimmed by 6 bases and J by 6 bases, 6 bases remained unmatched. This chain's CDR3 is CASSPRLAGGKTQYF. CDR3 in DNA: TGTGCCAGCAGCCCACGACTAGCGGGGGGGAAGACCCAGTACTTC.

The chain couples TRBV2 to TRBJ2-1; 7 nucleotides match TRBD1. The junction had 4 bases not matched to a gene; V was cut back by 8 bases and J by 6 bases. The CDR3 has 12 amino acids. The germline CDR1 and CDR2 sequences are SNHLY and FYNNEI. This CDR3 reads CASLRQGNEQFF. The CDR3 nucleotides read TGTGCCAGCTTACGACAGGGCAATGAGCAGTTCTTC.

V usage is TRBV27 and J usage is TRBJ1-2; D is undetermined. There are 13 residues in the CDR3. Germline-derived CDR1 and CDR2 are MNHEY and SMNVEV (reference sequence). V shed 10 bases and J shed 7 bases, with 19 bases lying between them. The CDR3 spells CAIGRPGSSGYTF. DNA for the CDR3: TGTGCCATAGGTAGGCCCGGGAGCAGTGGCTACACCTTC.

The DNA of the CDR3 is TGTGCCAGCAGTTTACCCGGACTAGCTGGCAATGAGCAGTTCTTC. It translates to CASSLPGLAGNEQFF. This rearrangement joins TRBV27 to TRBJ2-1; 8 bases fit TRBD2. Germline CDR1 reads MNHEY; CDR2 reads SMNVEV (reference sequence). V shed 2 bases, J shed 6 bases, and the junction held 6 bases outside the gene matches. The CDR3 is 15 residues long.

This chain joins TRBV6-1 and TRBJ2-6; maybe TRBD2 (6 bases). The germline CDR1 and CDR2 sequences are MNHNS and SASEGT. The length of the CDR3 is 14 residues. V was pared by 6 bases and J by 1 base, with 7 bases between. CDR3 region: CASREGSGANVLTF. Written as DNA, the CDR3 is TGTGCCAGCAGGGAGGGGTCTGGGGCCAACGTCCTGACTTTC.

The rearrangement links TRBV28 to TRBJ1-1, with 10 nucleotides matching TRBD1. The germline gives CDR1 MDHEN, CDR2 SYDVKM. Trimming took 6 bases from V and 0 from J; bases not matched to a gene: 13. This CDR3 is 18 amino acids long. The CDR3 DNA is TGTGCCAGCAGCTCCGCCCCCGGGACAGGGGCGATGAACACTGAAGCTTTCTTT. It encodes CASSSAPGTGAMNTEAFF. The complete variable domain, with remaining parts taken from reference TRBV28 and TRBJ1-1, reads DVKVTQSSRYLVKRTGEKVFLECVQDMDHENMFWYRQDPGLGLRLIYFSYDVKMKEKGDIPEGYSVSREKKERFSLILESASTNQTSMYLCASSSAPGTGAMNTEAFFGQGTRLTVV.